The clone carrying this T cell receptor beta chain was counted at least ten times. No antigen is known for it. These data originate in a study of T cells in Graves' hyperthyroidism and ophthalmopathy. Germline V gene lookup returns CDR1 MNHNS and CDR2 SASEGT. This CDR3 is 16 amino acids long. J gave up 10 bases and V 7 bases, and 12 bases lay outside the gene matches. Amplified regions were TCR beta CDR3 sequences from RNA transcripts. HTBI primers were employed in a first-round RT-PCR of the TCR CDR3. Via MiXCR, TCRdb re-called the multiplex PCR reads, giving one row per CDR3 protein. This sample carries more than 100,000 distinct CDR3 sequences, over 45% of them seen once, and the ten largest clones take approximately 30%. Whole-study results and caveats: Classification by a 13 V-J model distinguished ophthalmopathy from stable hyperthyroidism. Model output signaled ophthalmopathy a median around 6.9 months ahead of onset.

The chain employs TRBV6-1 and TRBJ1-6; the match to TRBD1 covers 11 bases. The sample taken for sequencing was blood. The sequence was obtained from a man aged 40-50 years with Graves' hyperthyroidism. CDR3 protein: CASTSRWGTGGSPLHF. The CDR3 nucleotides read TGTGCCAGCACCTCCCGCTGGGGGACAGGGGGATCACCCCTCCACTTT.